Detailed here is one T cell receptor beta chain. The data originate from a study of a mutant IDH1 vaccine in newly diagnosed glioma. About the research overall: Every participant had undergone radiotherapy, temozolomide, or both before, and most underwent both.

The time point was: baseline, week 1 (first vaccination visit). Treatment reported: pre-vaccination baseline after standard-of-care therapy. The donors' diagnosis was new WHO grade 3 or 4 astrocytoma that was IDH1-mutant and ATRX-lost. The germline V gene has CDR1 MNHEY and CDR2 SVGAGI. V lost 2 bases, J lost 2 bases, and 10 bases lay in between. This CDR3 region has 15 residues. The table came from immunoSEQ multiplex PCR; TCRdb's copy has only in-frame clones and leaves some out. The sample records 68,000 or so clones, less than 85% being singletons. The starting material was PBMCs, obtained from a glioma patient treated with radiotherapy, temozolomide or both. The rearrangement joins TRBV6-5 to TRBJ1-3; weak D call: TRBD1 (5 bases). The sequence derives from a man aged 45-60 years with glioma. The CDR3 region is CASSYTQGTGNTIYF. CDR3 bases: TGTGCCAGCAGTTACACCCAGGGAACTGGAAACACCATATATTTT.